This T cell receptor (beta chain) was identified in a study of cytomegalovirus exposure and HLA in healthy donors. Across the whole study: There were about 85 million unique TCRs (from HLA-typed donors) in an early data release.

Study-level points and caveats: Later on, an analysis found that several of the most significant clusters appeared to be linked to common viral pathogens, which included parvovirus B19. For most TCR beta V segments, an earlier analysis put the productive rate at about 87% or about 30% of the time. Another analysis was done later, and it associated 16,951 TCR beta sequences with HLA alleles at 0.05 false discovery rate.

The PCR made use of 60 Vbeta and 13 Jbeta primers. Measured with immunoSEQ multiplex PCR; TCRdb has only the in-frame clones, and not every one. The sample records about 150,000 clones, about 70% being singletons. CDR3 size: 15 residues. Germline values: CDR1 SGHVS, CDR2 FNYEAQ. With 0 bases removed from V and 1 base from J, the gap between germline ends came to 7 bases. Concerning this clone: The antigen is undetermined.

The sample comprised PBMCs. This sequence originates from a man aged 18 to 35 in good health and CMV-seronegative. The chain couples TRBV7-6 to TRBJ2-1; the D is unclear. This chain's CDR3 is CASSLASASYNEQFF. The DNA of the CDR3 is TGTGCCAGCAGCTTAGCCTCCGCGTCCTACAATGAGCAGTTCTTC.